The clone carrying this T cell receptor beta chain was recorded at least ten times. Its target is not known. This entry comes from a study of human T cells and chemical hapten exposure. Study-level information: The study traced per-sample TCR yield variation mainly to small differences in pooled library volumes.

The CDR3 loop spans 16 amino acids. Germline V lookup: CDR1 DFQATT, CDR2 SNEGSKA (reference sequence). After removal of 2 bases from V and 9 bases from J, the junction contained 17 bases not matched to a gene. Whole-study findings and limits: The number of TCRs above 1 in 1000 frequency did not change after DPC sensitization.

During construction of the library, unique molecular identifiers were attached to individual cDNA molecules for quantitative, reproducible TCR counting. Original processing notes: A typical sample had around 96,000 TCRs, with about 23,224 to 690,600 overall. TCRdb used MiXCR to reprocess the 5' RACE reads, holding one entry per CDR3 protein. TCRdb, not the original authors, processed these V and J calls. The repertoire includes about 140,000 distinct CDR3 sequences, about 4% of them detected once, and over 1.3% sits in the top ten. Someone pulled total RNA out of unfractionated whole blood. The chain employs TRBV20-1 and TRBJ2-5; 8 bases agree with TRBD2. The source is a female donor in good health. CDR3 sequence reads: CSARIAAGAHMGSQYF. In DNA form, the CDR3 reads TGCAGTGCTAGAATTGCAGCGGGGGCACATATGGGGTCCCAGTACTTC.